The rows below give T cell receptor beta chains drawn from one sample of a study of control samples from healthy donors and cancer patients. Only in-frame clones appear in the TCRdb table, and some are missing; sequencing was by immunoSEQ multiplex PCR. The table lists 65,000 to 80,000 clones, 70% to 90% of them singletons, with under 2.5% in the top ten. The source material was PBMCs. These receptors all come from a woman aged 55-69 years with head and neck cancer. Each CDR3 is given with its conserved first and last residue. Fields, in order: D gene, CDR3 length, clone size, V gene, J gene, CDR3 DNA, CDR3 protein. A D gene is named only where the DNA matches it firmly. Not every row has a clone size; where given, it reads once, few, many or a size class.

-,13,-,TRBV27,TRBJ2-2,TGTGCCAGCAGTTTATCTAGTTTCGGGGAGCTGTTTTTT,CASSLSSFGELFF
TRBD2,16,-,TRBV6-6,TRBJ2-3,TGTGCCAGCAGTTACGTACTAGCGGGACGCACAGATACGCAGTATTTT,CASSYVLAGRTDTQYF
TRBD1,18,-,TRBV5-4,TRBJ2-4,TGTGCCAGCAGCCCCGGCAGATGGGACAGGGGGTCCAAAAACATTCAGTACTTC,CASSPGRWDRGSKNIQYF
-,11,-,TRBV20-1,TRBJ2-1,TGCAGTGCTAGTAGGCTTGATGAGCAGTTCTTC,CSASRLDEQFF
TRBD2,19,once,TRBV7-6,TRBJ2-1,TGTGCCAGCAGCTTGGGACTAGCGGGAGGTTCGAGCTCCTACAATGAGCAGTTCTTC,CASSLGLAGGSSSYNEQFF
TRBD1,14,-,TRBV5-4,TRBJ2-1,TGTGCCAGCAGCACCGGACAGGGGACCAATGAGCAGTTCTTC,CASSTGQGTNEQFF
-,11,once,TRBV20-1,TRBJ1-1,TGCAGTGCTAGACAGAACACTGAAGCTTTCTTT,CSARQNTEAFF
TRBD1,15,-,TRBV2,TRBJ2-7,TGTGCCAGCAGTCGAGCCCCAGGGGGAGACTACGAGCAGTACTTC,CASSRAPGGDYEQYF
-,13,once,TRBV29-1,TRBJ2-1,TGCAGCGTAGGGGGGGGTACTAGGCATGAGCAGTTCTTC,CSVGGGTRHEQFF
-,14,-,TRBV6-5,TRBJ1-2,TGTGCCAGCAGGAGGTCTTTAGCTAACTATGGCTACACCTTC,CASRRSLANYGYTF
-,14,once,TRBV4-3,TRBJ2-3,TGCGCCAGCAGCCAAGATAGGGGCACAGATACGCAGTATTTT,CASSQDRGTDTQYF
-,13,-,TRBV30,TRBJ1-2,TGTGCCTGGACCCAGGGTCAGGGCTATGGCTACACCTTC,CAWTQGQGYGYTF
TRBD1,12,-,TRBV6-4,TRBJ2-5,TGTGCCAGCAGTGAGGACAGGGAGACCCAGTACTTC,CASSEDRETQYF
TRBD1,15,-,TRBV7-6,TRBJ2-7,TGTGCCAGCAGCTTAGGACAGGGGTACGGCTACGAGCAGTACTTC,CASSLGQGYGYEQYF
-,14,-,TRBV5-5,TRBJ2-7,TGTGCCAGCAGCCGGCTTCGGGTCTCCTACGAGCAGTACTTC,CASSRLRVSYEQYF